This T cell receptor beta chain originates from a study of identifying expanded T cells in peripheral blood. Some clones are missing from TCRdb's copy, which holds only in-frame ones; the method was immunoSEQ multiplex PCR. The sample lists roughly 130,000 clones; around 88% were seen once. Healthy donors had no documented immune events, such as infections, while sampled. Germline V gene lookup returns CDR1 SGHRS and CDR2 YFSETQ. Trimming at V came to 3 bases and at J to 5 bases, leaving 5 bases not matched to a gene. The CDR3 consists of 15 residues. The chain carries TRBV5-1 and TRBJ2-5; TRBD1 matches 12 bases. The clonotype was recovered from a person aged 18 to 70 in good health. Sample: blood. The CDR3 region has the DNA TGCGCCAGCAGCTCCGGGACAGGGGGCGGGGAGACCCAGTACTTC. This codes for CASSSGTGGGETQYF.